This T cell receptor beta chain was obtained from a study of shared clonotypes between healthy human individuals. About the study: Every donor yielded three CD4 naive, three CD4 memory, two CD8 naive and one CD8 memory plate. The study, taken as a whole, reports: The four-donor shared clonotypes exceeded non-shared clonotypes in generation probability, with non-shared ones scoring lower. Naive subsets, compared against memory subsets, generally had larger estimated richness values.

With respect to this clone: Its antigen is unidentified.

Naive CD8 cells lacked CD45RO, underwent positive selection for CCR7 and left out terminally differentiated effector memory CD45RA+ cells. This CDR3 has 17 amino acids. The J segment lost 2 bases and the V segment lost 4 bases, leaving 10 bases of the junction unmatched. Germline assignment: CDR1 MGHRA and CDR2 YSYEKL. The deep-level immunoSEQ assay was used. TCRdb's copy holds only in-frame clones and misses some; the assay was immunoSEQ multiplex PCR. The sample yields about 580,000 clones, nearly 98% seen once. Sequencing was performed on naive CD8+ T cells sorted from blood. The receptor was isolated from a man aged 25-40 years in good health. V and J are TRBV4-1 and TRBJ2-1, with 8 bases lining up with TRBD2. CDR3 amino acids: CASSPVSGTTPYNEQFF. CDR3 DNA: TGCGCCAGCAGCCCAGTTAGCGGGACGACTCCCTACAATGAGCAGTTCTTC.